These 4 T cell receptor beta chains originate from one sample sequenced in a study of blood T cell repertoires in COVID-19 (dated by TCRdb to between 2020 and 2021). Library preparation employed the immunoSEQ multiplex PCR assay. The table was pulled from immuneACCESS by TCRdb, which kept in-frame rearrangements only. Such tables lose some clones; where checked, under half of the loss comes from unresolved V genes, and the rest has no known cause. The sample has about 270,000 clones on record, 86% of them singletons. Of the sample, over 2% is held by the ten largest clones. The sequenced material came from PBMCs or T cells enriched from blood (not recorded which). These receptors were obtained from a woman younger than 30 who had recovered from COVID-19.

The CDR3 is CAWTGTGGADTQYF. DNA for the CDR3: TGTGCCTGGACCGGGACAGGGGGCGCTGATACGCAGTATTTT. The rearrangement joins TRBV30 to TRBJ2-3, with 12 bases that match TRBD1. Germline V CDR1 and CDR2: GTSNPN, SVGIG (reference sequence). V shed 4 bases, J shed 6 bases, and the junction held 5 bases outside the gene matches. This CDR3 spans 14 amino acids.

For the CDR3, the DNA is TGTGCCAGCAGCCAGGGGGTGATTACGCAGTATTTT. Its protein is CASSQGVITQYF. V usage is TRBV28 and J usage is TRBJ2-3; 7 bases agree with TRBD1. The trim removed 6 bases at V and 8 bases at J, leaving 5 bases unmatched. The CDR3 extends over 12 amino acids. CDR1 and CDR2 (germline): MDHEN, SYDVKM.

This chain's CDR3 is CASNLRAHETQYF. As DNA, the CDR3 is TGTGCCAGTAACCTCAGGGCTCACGAGACCCAGTACTTC. The chain joins TRBV7-8 to TRBJ2-5; weak D call: TRBD1 (5 bases). Germline values: CDR1 SGHVS, CDR2 FQNEAQ. Trimming removed 9 bases at V and 5 bases at J, with 16 bases between. CDR3 length: 13 residues.

The rearrangement uses TRBV7-3 and TRBJ2-2; TRBD2 aligns across 9 bases. Germline trimming cut 5 bases from V and 7 bases from J; bases unmatched to any gene: 11. CDR1 SGHTA and CDR2 FQGTGA come from the germline V gene. This CDR3 region has 16 residues. In DNA, the CDR3 is TGTGCCAGCAGCCAAAACGCGGGAGGGCCTAACGGGGAGCTGTTTTTT. Translation: CASSQNAGGPNGELFF.